The next 4 T cell receptor beta chains were all read from a single sample in a study of monozygotic twins with inflammatory bowel disease. TCRdb reprocessed the 5' RACE reads, with one entry per CDR3 protein and no DNA. This sample lists around 220,000 distinct CDR3 sequences; its ten largest clones have around 7.7%. The source material was blood. These TCRs come from a human donor with ulcerative colitis or Crohn's disease, or a healthy co-twin of an affected twin (not recorded which).

The chain uses TRBV20-1 and TRBJ2-3; the TCRdb D gene call, TRBD1, has no DNA to confirm it. This CDR3 spans 12 amino acids. The germline gives CDR1 DFQATT, CDR2 SNEGSKA (reference sequence). The CDR3 is CSAGTQGDTQYF.

This chain links TRBV20-1 with TRBJ2-3; TCRdb returns TRBD2, unconfirmable since there is no DNA. Germline assignment: CDR1 DFQATT and CDR2 SNEGSKA (reference sequence). The CDR3 runs to 15 residues. CDR3 protein: CSARGSSGRGNTQYF.

The chain couples TRBV7-2 to TRBJ2-7; TCRdb returns TRBD1, unconfirmable since there is no DNA. Looked up from germline, CDR1 is SGHTA and CDR2 is FQGNSA. The CDR3 has 15 residues. CDR3 region: CASSTSGTGGYEQYF. Supplemented by reference TRBV7-2 and TRBJ2-7, the full variable domain reads GAGVSQSPSNKVTEKGKDVELRCDPISGHTALYWYRQSLGQGLEFLIYFQGNSAPDKSGLPSDRFSAERTGGSVSTLTIQRTQQEDSAVYLCASSTSGTGGYEQYFGPGTRLTVT.

The chain combines TRBV5-4 with TRBJ2-1; TCRdb proposes TRBD1, but this gene call is untestable without DNA. CDR1 SGHNT and CDR2 YYREEE come from the germline V gene (reference sequence). This CDR3 region has 14 residues. CDR3 protein: CASSPPGQGTQQFF.